What follows describes a single T cell receptor beta chain. The sample belongs to a study of CD8+CD57+ T cells in acquired aplastic anemia. Genomic DNA constituted the template upon which TCR beta VDJ and CDR3 profiling was performed. Via MiXCR, TCRdb re-called the reads, giving one row per CDR3 protein. The sample records under 350,000 distinct CDR3 sequences, 50% to 70% being singletons. After removal of 8 bases from V and 3 bases from J, the junction contained 4 bases not matched to a gene. The CDR3 contains 12 residues. CDR1 and CDR2 (germline): SNHLY, FYNNEI. Source material: sorted CD4+, CD8+, or CD8+CD57+ T cells (not recorded which) from PBMCs. This chain joins TRBV2 and TRBJ2-7; TRBD1 matches at 7 bases. The TCR was taken from a human donor with severe aplastic anemia or a healthy control (not recorded which). The CDR3 spells CASQGQNYEQYF. The CDR3 DNA follows: TGTGCCAGCCAGGGACAGAACTACGAGCAGTACTTC. Complete variable domain (other parts from reference TRBV2 and TRBJ2-7): EPEVTQTPSHQVTQMGQEVILRCVPISNHLYFYWYRQILGQKVEFLVSFYNNEISEKSEIFDDQFSVERPDGSNFTLKIRSTKLEDSAMYFCASQGQNYEQYFGPGTRLTVT.